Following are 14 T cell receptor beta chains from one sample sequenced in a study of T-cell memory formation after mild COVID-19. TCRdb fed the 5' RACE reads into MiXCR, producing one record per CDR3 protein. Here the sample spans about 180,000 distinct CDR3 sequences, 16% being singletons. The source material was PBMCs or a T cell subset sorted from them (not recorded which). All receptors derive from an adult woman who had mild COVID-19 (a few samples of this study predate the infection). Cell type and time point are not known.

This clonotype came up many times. Here the CDR3 reads CASSLADRPNTEAFF. CDR3 bases: TGTGCCAGCAGCTTAGCAGACAGACCGAACACTGAAGCTTTCTTT. The genes are TRBV7-9 and TRBJ1-1, with a weak D call TRBD1 (5 bases). The CDR3 spans 15 residues. Trimming removed 0 bases at V and 1 base at J, with 9 bases between. Per the germline V gene, CDR1 is SEHNR and CDR2 is FQNEAQ (reference sequence).

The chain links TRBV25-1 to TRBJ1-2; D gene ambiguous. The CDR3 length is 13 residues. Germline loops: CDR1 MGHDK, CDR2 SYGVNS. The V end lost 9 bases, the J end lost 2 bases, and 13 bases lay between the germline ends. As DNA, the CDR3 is TGTGCCAGTTCGTCGGTGGGGAACTATGGCTACACCTTC. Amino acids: CASSSVGNYGYTF.

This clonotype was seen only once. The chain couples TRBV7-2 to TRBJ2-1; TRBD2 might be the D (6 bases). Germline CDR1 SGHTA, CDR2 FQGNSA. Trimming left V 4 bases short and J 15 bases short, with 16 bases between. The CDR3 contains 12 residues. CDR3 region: CASSYLRDLGFF. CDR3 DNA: TGTGCCAGCAGCTATCTCCGGGACTTGGGGTTCTTC.

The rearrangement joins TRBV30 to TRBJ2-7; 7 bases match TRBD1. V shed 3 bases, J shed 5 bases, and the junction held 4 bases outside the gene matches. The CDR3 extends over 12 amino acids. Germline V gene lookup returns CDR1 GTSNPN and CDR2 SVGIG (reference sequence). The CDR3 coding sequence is TGTGCCTGGAGAACAGGGGCTCACGAGCAGTACTTC. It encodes CAWRTGAHEQYF. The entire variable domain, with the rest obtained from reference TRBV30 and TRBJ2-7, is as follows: SQTIHQWPATLVQPVGSPLSLECTVEGTSNPNLYWYRQAAGRGLQLLFYSVGIGQISSEVPQNLSASRPQDRQFILSSKKLLLSDSGFYLCAWRTGAHEQYFGPGTRLTVT.

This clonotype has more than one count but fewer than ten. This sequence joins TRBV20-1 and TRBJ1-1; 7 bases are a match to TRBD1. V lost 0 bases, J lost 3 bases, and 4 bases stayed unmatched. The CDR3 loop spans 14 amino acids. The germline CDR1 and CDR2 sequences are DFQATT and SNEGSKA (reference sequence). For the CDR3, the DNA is TGCAGTGCTAGAGAAGGGACAGTGGACACTGAAGCTTTCTTT. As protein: CSAREGTVDTEAFF.

CDR3 coding DNA: TGTGCCAGCAGACCTGGGGGACTAGCGGCCAATGAGCAGTTCTTC. This codes for CASRPGGLAANEQFF. J is TRBJ2-1 and V is TRBV12-3 or TRBV12-4, with TRBD2 identical over 11 bases. This CDR3 contains 15 residues. V shed 6 bases and J 6 bases; nucleotides not matched to a gene: 7.

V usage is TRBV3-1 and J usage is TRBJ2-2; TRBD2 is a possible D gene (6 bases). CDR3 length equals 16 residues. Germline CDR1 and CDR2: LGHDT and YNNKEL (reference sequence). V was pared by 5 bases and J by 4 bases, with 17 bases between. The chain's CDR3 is CASSYGTPGATGELFF. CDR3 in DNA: TGTGCCAGCAGCTACGGGACTCCGGGCGCCACCGGGGAGCTGTTTTTT.

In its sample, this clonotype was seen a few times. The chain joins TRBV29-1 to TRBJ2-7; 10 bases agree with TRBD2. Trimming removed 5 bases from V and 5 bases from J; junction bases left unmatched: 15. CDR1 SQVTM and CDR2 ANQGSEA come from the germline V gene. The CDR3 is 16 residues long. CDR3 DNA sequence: TGCAGCGTTTCGAGGGCGACTAGCGGGTCAGCTAACGAGCAGTACTTC. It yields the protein CSVSRATSGSANEQYF.

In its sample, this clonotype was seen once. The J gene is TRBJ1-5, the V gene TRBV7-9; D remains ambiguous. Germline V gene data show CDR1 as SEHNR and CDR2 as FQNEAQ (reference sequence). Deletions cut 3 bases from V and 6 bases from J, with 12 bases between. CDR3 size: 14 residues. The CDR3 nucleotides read TGTGCCAGCAGCTTCGGGCCACCAGGTCAGCCCCAGCATTTT. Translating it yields CASSFGPPGQPQHF.

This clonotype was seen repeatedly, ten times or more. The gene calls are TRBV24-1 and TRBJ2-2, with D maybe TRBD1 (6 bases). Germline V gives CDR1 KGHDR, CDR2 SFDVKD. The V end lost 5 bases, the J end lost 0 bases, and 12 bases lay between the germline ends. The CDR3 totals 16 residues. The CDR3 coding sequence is TGTGCCACCAGTGGCTCGCGGACAGCGAACACCGGGGAGCTGTTTTTT. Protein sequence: CATSGSRTANTGELFF.

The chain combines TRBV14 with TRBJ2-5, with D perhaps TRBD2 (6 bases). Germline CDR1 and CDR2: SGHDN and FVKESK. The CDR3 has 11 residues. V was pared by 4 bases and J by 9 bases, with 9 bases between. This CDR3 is CASSLSGPQYF. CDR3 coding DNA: TGTGCCAGCAGCCTTAGCGGCCCCCAGTACTTC.

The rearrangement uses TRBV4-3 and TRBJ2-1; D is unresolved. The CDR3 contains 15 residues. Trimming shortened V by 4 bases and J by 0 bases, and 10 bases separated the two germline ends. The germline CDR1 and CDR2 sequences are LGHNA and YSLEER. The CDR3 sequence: CASSPSPSSYNEQFF. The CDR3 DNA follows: TGCGCCAGCAGCCCAAGCCCAAGCTCCTACAATGAGCAGTTCTTC.

CDR3 bases: TGTGCCAGCAGCGCCTTGGGACAGGACTATGGCTACACCTTC. Protein sequence: CASSALGQDYGYTF. The J gene is TRBJ1-2, the V gene TRBV25-1; TRBD1 aligns across 8 bases. This CDR3 contains 14 residues. V shed 6 bases, J shed 3 bases, and the junction held 6 bases outside the gene matches. Germline V gives CDR1 MGHDK, CDR2 SYGVNS.

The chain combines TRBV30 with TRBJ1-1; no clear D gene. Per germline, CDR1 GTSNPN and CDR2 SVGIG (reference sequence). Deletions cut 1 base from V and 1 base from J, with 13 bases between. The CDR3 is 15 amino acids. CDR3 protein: CAWSAFGSANTEAFF. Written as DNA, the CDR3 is TGTGCCTGGAGTGCGTTTGGGTCCGCGAACACTGAAGCTTTCTTT.